This T cell receptor beta chain is from a study of cytomegalovirus exposure and HLA in healthy donors. Trimming left V 2 bases short and J 4 bases short, with 12 bases between. Looked up from germline, CDR1 is GTSNPN and CDR2 is SVGIG (reference sequence). The CDR3 has 13 amino acids. Both 60 Vbeta primers and 13 Jbeta primers went into the PCR. Using immunoSEQ multiplex PCR, the repertoire was profiled, and TCRdb retains in-frame clones only, with some absent. The sample data list approximately 50,000 clones. This sequence originates from a female donor in good health and CMV-seronegative. Sequenced input: PBMCs. This chain connects TRBV30 to TRBJ2-7, with D maybe TRBD2 (6 bases). In DNA, the CDR3 is TGTGCCTGGAGTCCCGGGACTCAGTACGAGCAGTACTTC. Translating it yields CAWSPGTQYEQYF.